The text below deals with one T cell receptor beta chain. This specimen belongs to a study of blood T cell repertoires in COVID-19. In the study overall: Researchers got acute and convalescent COVID-19 samples from the United States, Italy and Spain. T cells, B-cell-depleted T cells, or PBMCs provided the cDNA or gDNA that served as material.

The V and J ends lost 0 bases and 4 bases respectively, with 7 bases between them. The CDR3 has 14 residues. Germline V lookup: CDR1 LGHDT, CDR2 YNNKEL (reference sequence). In the original analysis: Nucleated cell counts were estimated from reference gene primer amplification. Some clones are missing from TCRdb's copy, which holds only in-frame ones; the method was immunoSEQ multiplex PCR. That table supplies the V and J calls and clone size; D and trimming were determined from the DNA. The sample includes roughly 300,000 clones, more than 75% of them seen just once. This sequence joins TRBV3-1 (or the pseudogene TRBV3-2) and TRBJ1-5; no firm D call. Specimen: peripheral blood. The sequence came from a woman aged 45-60 years with acute or convalescent COVID-19. In DNA form, the CDR3 reads TGTGCCAGCAGCCAAGAGGCCTTAAATCAGCCCCAGCATTTT. Its protein is CASSQEALNQPQHF.